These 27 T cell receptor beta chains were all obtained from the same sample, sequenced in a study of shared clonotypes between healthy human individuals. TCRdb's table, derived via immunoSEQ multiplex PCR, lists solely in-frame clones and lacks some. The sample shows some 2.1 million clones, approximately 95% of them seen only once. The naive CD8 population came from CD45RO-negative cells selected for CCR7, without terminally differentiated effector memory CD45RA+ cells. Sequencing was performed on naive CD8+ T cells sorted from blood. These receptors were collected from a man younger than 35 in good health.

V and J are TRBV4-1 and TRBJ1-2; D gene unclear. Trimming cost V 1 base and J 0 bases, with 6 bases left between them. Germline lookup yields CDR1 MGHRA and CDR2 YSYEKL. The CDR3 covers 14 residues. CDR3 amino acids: CASSQVATNYGYTF. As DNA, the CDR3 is TGCGCCAGCAGCCAAGTGGCAACTAACTATGGCTACACCTTC.

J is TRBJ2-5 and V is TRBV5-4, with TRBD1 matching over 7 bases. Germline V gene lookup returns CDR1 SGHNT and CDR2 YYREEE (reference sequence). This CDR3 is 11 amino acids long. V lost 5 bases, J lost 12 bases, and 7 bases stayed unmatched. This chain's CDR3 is CASSLGQVEYF. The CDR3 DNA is TGTGCCAGCAGTTTAGGACAGGTCGAGTACTTC.

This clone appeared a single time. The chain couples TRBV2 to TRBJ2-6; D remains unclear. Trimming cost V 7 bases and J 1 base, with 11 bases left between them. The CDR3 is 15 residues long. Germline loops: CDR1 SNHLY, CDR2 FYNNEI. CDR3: CASISQPSGANVLTF. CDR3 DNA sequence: TGTGCCAGCATCAGTCAGCCTTCTGGGGCCAACGTCCTGACTTTC.

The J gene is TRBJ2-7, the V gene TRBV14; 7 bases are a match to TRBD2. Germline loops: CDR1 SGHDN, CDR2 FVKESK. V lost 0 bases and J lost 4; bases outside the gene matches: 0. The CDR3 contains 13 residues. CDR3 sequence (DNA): TGTGCCAGCAGCCAAGAGCGGGAGTACGAGCAGTACTTC. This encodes CASSQEREYEQYF.

The CDR3 protein is CASRTGALGYEQYF. The CDR3 DNA sequence: TGTGCCAGCCGGACAGGCGCCTTAGGATACGAGCAGTACTTC. The chain links TRBV2 to TRBJ2-7; 7 bases match TRBD1. This CDR3 region has 14 residues. Per the germline V gene, CDR1 is SNHLY and CDR2 is FYNNEI. The V and J ends lost 8 bases and 4 bases, in that order; junction bases with no gene match: 11.

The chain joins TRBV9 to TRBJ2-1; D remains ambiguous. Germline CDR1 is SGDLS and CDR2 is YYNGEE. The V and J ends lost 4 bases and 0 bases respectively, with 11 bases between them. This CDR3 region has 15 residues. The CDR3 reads CASSIVQSSYNEQFF. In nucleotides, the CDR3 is TGTGCCAGCAGCATTGTGCAGAGCTCCTACAATGAGCAGTTCTTC.

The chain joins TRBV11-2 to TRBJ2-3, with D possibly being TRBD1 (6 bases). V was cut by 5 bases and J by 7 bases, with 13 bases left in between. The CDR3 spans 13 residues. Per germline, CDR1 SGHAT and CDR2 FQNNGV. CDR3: CASSEQGFNTQYF. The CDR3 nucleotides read TGTGCCAGCAGCGAACAGGGTTTCAATACGCAGTATTTT. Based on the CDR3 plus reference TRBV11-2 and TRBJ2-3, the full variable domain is EAGVAQSPRYKIIEKRQSVAFWCNPISGHATLYWYQQILGQGPKLLIQFQNNGVVDDSQLPKDRFSAERLKGVDSTLKIQPAKLEDSAVYLCASSEQGFNTQYFGPGTRLTVL.

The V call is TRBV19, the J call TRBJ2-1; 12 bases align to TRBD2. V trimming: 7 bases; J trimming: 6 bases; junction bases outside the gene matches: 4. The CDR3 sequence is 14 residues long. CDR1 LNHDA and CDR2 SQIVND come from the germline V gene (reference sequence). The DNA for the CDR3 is TGTGCCAGTACCCTAGCGGGGGGGACCAATGAGCAGTTCTTC. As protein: CASTLAGGTNEQFF.

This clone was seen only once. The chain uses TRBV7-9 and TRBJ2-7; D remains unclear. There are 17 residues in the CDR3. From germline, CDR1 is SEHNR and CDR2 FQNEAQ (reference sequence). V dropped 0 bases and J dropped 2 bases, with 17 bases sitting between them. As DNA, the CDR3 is TGTGCCAGCAGCTTAGCGTCGTCAGTTCCCCACCCCTACGAGCAGTACTTC. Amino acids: CASSLASSVPHPYEQYF.

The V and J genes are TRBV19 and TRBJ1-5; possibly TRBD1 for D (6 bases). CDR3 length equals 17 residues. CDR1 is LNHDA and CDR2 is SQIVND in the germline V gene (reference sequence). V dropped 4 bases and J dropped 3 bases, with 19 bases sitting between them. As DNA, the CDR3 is TGTGCCAGTAGTAAGATTGATCGGGGGCCGGACAATCAGCCCCAGCATTTT. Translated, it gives CASSKIDRGPDNQPQHF.

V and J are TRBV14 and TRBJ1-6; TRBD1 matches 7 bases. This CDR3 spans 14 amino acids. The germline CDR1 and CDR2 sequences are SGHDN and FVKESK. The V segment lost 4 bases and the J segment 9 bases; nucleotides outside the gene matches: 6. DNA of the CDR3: TGTGCCAGCAGCCTAACAGGGGCTGTTTCACCCCTCCACTTT. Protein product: CASSLTGAVSPLHF.

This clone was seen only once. The CDR3 DNA reads as TGTGCCAGCAGCTTGTGGTCCTTAGATACGCAGTATTTT. As protein: CASSLWSLDTQYF. V is TRBV5-6 and J is TRBJ2-3; D remains ambiguous. Trimming removed 1 base at V and 5 bases at J, with 8 bases between. Per the germline V gene, CDR1 is SGHDT and CDR2 is YYEEEE. This CDR3 comprises 13 residues.

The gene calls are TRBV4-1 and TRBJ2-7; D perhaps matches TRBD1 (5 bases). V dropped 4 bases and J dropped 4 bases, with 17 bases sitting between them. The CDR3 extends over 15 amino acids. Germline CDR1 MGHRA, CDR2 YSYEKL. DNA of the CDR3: TGCGCCAGCAGCCCCCTGGTAGGGGTAGTATACGAGCAGTACTTC. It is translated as CASSPLVGVVYEQYF.

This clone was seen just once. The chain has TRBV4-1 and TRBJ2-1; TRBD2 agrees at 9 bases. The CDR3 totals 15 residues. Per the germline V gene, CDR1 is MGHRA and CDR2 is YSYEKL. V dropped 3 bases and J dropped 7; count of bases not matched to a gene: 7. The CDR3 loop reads CASSQIAGEKNEQFF. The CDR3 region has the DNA TGCGCCAGCAGCCAGATAGCGGGGGAAAAAAATGAGCAGTTCTTC.

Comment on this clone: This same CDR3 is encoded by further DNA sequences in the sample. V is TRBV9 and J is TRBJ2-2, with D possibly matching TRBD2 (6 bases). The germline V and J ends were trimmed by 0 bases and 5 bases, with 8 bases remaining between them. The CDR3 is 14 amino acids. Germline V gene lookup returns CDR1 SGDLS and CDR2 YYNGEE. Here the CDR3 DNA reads TGTGCCAGCAGCGTAGGTGGGGGGACCGGGGAGCTGTTTTTT. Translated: CASSVGGGTGELFF.

The CDR3 spells CASSLRYGGSTEAFF. The CDR3 DNA reads as TGCGCCAGCAGCTTAAGGTACGGGGGTAGCACTGAAGCTTTCTTT. V gene TRBV5-1 combines with J gene TRBJ1-1; possible D gene TRBD1, 5 bases. In germline, CDR1 is SGHRS, CDR2 YFSETQ. This CDR3 contains 15 residues. V was trimmed by 2 bases and J by 4 bases, leaving 15 bases between them.

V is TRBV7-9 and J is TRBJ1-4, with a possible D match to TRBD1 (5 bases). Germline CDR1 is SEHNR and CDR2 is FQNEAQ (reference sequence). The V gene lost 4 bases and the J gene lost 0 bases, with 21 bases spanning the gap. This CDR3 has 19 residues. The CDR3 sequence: CASSSDSTDAFSTNEKLFF. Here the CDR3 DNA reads TGTGCCAGCAGCTCCGATTCGACAGACGCCTTCTCAACTAATGAAAAACTGTTTTTT. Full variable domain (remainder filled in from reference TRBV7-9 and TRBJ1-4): DTGVSQNPRHKITKRGQNVTFRCDPISEHNRLYWYRQTLGQGPEFLTYFQNEAQLEKSRLLSDRFSAERPKGSFSTLEIQRTEQGDSAMYLCASSSDSTDAFSTNEKLFFGSGTQLSVL.

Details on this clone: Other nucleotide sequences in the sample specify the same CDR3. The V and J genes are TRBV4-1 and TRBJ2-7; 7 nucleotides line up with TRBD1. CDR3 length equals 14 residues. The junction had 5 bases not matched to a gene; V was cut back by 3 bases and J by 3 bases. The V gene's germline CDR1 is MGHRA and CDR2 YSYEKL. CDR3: CASSQTTGNYEQYF. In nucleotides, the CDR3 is TGCGCCAGCAGCCAGACGACAGGGAACTACGAGCAGTACTTC.

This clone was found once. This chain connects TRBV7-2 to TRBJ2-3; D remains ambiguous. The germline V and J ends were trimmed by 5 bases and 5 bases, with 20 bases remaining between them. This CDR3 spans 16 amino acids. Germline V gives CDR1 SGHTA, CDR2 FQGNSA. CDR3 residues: CASSPFQGPRVDTQYF. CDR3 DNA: TGTGCCAGCAGCCCCTTCCAAGGGCCACGGGTAGATACGCAGTATTTT.

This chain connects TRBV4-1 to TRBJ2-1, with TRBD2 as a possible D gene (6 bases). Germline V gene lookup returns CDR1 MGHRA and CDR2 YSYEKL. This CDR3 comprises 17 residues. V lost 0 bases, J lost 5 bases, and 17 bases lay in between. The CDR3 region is CASSQDWESGLNNEQFF. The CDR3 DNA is TGCGCCAGCAGCCAAGATTGGGAGAGCGGGCTAAACAATGAGCAGTTCTTC.

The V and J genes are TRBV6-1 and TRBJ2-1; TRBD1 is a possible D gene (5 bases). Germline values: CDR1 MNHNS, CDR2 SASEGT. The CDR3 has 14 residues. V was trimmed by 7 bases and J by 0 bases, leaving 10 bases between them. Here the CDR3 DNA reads TGTGCCAGCACGATCCAGGGCTCCTACAATGAGCAGTTCTTC. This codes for CASTIQGSYNEQFF.

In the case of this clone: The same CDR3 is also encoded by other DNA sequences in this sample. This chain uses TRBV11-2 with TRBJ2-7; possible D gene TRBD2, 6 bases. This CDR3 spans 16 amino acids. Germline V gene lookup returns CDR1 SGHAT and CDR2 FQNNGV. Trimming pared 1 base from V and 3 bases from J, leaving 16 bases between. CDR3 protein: CASSLGPGTGVYEQYF. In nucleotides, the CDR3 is TGTGCCAGCAGCTTAGGTCCCGGGACGGGAGTCTACGAGCAGTACTTC.

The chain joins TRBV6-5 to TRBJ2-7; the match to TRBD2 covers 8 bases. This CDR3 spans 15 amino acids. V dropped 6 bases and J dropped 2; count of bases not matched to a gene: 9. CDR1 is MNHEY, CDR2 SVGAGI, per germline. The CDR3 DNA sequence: TGTGCCAGCAGCATCGGACTAGCAACCACCTACGAGCAGTACTTC. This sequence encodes CASSIGLATTYEQYF.

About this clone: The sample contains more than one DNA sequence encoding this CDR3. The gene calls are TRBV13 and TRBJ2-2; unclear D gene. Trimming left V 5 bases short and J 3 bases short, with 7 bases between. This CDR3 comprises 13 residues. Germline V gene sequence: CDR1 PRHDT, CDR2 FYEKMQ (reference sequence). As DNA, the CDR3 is TGTGCCAGCAGCCCTAGAGACACCGGGGAGCTGTTTTTT. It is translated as CASSPRDTGELFF.

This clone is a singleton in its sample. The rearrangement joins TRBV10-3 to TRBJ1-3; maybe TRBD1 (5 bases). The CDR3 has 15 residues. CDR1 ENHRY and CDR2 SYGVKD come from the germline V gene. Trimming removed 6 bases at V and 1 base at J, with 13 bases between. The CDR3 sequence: CAIRTDSSSGNTIYF. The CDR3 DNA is TGTGCCATCAGGACAGACAGTAGTTCTGGAAACACCATATATTTT.

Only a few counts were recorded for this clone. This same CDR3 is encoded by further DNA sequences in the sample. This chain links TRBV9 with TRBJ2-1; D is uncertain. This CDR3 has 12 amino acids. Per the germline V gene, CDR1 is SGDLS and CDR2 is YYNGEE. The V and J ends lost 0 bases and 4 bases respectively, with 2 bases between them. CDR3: CASSVGYNEQFF. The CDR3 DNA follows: TGTGCCAGCAGCGTAGGGTACAATGAGCAGTTCTTC.

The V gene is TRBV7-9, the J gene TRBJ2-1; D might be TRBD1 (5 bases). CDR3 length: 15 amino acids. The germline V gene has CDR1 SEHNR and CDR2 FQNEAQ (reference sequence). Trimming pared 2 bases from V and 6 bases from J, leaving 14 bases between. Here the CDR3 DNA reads TGTGCCAGCAGCTTACCCCAGGGTCTCGGCAATGAGCAGTTCTTC. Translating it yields CASSLPQGLGNEQFF.